This record covers a single TCR beta chain. TCRdb keeps only in-frame clones here, not all; method: immunoSEQ multiplex PCR. The sample lists under 400,000 clones, 65% to 90% occurring once. The germline gives CDR1 MDHEN, CDR2 SYDVKM. The length of the CDR3 is 16 residues. The trim removed 3 bases at V and 3 bases at J, leaving 6 bases unmatched. The sample belongs to a study of blood T cell repertoires in COVID-19. Input material: PBMCs or T cells enriched from blood (not recorded which). V is TRBV28 and J is TRBJ1-4; 8 bases agree with TRBD1. The TCR comes from a woman between 40 and 55 years old with acute COVID-19. In DNA form, the CDR3 reads TGTGCCAGCAGTTTCGGACAGGGTTTAGCTAATGAAAAACTGTTTTTT. Translated, it gives CASSFGQGLANEKLFF.